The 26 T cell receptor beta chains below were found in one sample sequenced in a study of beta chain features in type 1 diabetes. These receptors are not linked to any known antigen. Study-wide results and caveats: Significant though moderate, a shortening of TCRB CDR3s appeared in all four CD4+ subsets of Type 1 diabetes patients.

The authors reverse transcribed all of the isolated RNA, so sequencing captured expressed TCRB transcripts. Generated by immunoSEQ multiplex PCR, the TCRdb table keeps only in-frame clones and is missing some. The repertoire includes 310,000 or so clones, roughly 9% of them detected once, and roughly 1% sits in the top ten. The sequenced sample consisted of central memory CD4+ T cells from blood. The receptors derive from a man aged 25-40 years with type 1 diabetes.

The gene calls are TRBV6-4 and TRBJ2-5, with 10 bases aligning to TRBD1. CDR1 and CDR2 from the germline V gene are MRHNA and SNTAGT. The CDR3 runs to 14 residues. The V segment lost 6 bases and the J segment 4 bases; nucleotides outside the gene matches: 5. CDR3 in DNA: TGTGCCAGCAGCTTACGGGACAGGGGAGAGACCCAGTACTTC. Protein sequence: CASSLRDRGETQYF.

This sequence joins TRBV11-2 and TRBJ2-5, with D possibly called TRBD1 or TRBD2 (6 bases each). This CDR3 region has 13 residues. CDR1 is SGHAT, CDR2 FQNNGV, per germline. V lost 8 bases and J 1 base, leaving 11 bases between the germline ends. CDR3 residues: CASGGGSQETQYF. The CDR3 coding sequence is TGTGCCAGCGGAGGGGGGTCCCAAGAGACCCAGTACTTC.

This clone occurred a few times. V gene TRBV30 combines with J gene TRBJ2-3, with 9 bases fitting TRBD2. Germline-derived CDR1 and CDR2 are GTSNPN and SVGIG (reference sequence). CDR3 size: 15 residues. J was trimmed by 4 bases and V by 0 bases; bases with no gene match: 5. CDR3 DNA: TGTGCCTGGAGTGTACGCGGCGGGGGGGCAGATACGCAGTATTTT. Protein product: CAWSVRGGGADTQYF.

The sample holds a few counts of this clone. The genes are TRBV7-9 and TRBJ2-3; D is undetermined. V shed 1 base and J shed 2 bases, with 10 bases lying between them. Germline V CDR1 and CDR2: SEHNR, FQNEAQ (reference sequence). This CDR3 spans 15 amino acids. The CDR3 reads CASSLDLVDTDTQYF. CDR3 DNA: TGTGCCAGCAGCTTAGATCTAGTCGACACAGATACGCAGTATTTT.

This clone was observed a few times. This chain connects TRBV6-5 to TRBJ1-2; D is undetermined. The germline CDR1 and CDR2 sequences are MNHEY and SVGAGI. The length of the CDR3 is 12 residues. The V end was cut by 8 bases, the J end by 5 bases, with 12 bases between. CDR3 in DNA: TGTGCCAGCTTCCAGGACCGTTATGGCTACACCTTC. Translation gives CASFQDRYGYTF.

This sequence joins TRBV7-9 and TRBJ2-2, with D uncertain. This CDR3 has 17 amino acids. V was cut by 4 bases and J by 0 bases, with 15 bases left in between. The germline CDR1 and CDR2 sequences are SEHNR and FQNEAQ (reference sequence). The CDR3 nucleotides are TGTGCCAGCAGCTCAAGAGGTGGACCCGCGAACACCGGGGAGCTGTTTTTT. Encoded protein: CASSSRGGPANTGELFF.

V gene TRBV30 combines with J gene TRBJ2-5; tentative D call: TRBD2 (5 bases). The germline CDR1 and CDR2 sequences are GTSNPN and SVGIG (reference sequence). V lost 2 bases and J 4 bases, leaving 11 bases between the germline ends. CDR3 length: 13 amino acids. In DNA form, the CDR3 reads TGTGCCTGGAGTTCTGCGGGCGGAGAGACCCAGTACTTC. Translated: CAWSSAGGETQYF.

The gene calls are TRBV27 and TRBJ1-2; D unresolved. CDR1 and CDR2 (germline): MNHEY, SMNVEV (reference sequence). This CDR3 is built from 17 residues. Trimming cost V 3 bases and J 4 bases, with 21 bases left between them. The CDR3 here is CASSFIGSAAPGYGYTF. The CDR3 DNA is TGTGCCAGCAGTTTCATCGGCTCAGCGGCTCCGGGCTATGGCTACACCTTC.

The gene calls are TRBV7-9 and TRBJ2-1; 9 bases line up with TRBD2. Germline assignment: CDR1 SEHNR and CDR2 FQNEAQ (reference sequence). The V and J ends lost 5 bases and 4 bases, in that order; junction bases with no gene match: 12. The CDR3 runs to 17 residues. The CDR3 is CASSPPPRLAVYNEQFF. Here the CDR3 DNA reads TGTGCCAGCAGCCCCCCCCCAAGACTAGCGGTGTACAATGAGCAGTTCTTC.

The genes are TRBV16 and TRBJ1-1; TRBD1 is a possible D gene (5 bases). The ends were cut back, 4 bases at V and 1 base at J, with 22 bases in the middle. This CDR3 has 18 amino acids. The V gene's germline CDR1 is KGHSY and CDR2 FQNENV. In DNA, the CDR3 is TGTGCCAGCAGCCGGGACCGAGTATTTTACCGGCAGAACACTGAAGCTTTCTTT. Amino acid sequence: CASSRDRVFYRQNTEAFF.

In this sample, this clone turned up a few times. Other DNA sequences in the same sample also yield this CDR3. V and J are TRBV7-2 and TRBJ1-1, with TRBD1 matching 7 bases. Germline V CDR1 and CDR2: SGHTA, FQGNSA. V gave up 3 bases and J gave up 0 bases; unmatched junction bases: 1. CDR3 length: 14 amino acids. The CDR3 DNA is TGTGCCAGCAGCTTGGGACAGATGAACACTGAAGCTTTCTTT. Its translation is CASSLGQMNTEAFF.

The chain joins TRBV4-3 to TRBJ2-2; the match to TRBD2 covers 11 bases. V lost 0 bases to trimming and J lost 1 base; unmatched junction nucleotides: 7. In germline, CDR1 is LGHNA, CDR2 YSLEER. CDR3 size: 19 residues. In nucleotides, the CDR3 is TGCGCCAGCAGCCAAGATCTAGCGGGGGGACCGATGAACACCGGGGAGCTGTTTTTT. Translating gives CASSQDLAGGPMNTGELFF.

The CDR3 sequence: CASVGEKLFF. The CDR3 DNA reads TGTGCCAGCGTCGGCGAAAAACTGTTTTTT. V gene TRBV2 combines with J gene TRBJ1-4; no definite D call. Trimming stripped 8 bases from V and 8 bases from J, with 6 bases between. The CDR3 loop spans 10 amino acids. Germline V gene sequence: CDR1 SNHLY, CDR2 FYNNEI.

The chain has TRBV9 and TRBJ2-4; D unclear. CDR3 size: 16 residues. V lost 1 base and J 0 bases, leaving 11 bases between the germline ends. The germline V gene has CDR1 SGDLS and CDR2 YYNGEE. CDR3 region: CASSVWWGLAKNIQYF. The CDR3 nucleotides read TGTGCCAGCAGCGTATGGTGGGGTTTAGCCAAAAACATTCAGTACTTC.

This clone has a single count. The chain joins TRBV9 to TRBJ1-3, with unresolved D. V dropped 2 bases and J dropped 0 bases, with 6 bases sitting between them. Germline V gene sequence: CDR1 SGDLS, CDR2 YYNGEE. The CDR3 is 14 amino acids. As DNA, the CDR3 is TGTGCCAGCAGCGTCTCAGCCTCTGGAAACACCATATATTTT. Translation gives CASSVSASGNTIYF.

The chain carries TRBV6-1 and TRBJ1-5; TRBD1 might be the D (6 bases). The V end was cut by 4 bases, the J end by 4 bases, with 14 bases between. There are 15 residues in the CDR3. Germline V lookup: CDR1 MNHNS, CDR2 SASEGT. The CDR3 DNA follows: TGTGCCAGCAGTGTCCAGGGAGGGGGAAATCAGCCCCAGCATTTT. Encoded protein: CASSVQGGGNQPQHF.

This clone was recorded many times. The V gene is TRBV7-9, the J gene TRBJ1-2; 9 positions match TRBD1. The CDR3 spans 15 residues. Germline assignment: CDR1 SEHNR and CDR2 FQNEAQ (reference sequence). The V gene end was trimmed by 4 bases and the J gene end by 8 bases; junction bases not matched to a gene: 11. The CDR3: CASSSTGGGEKGYTF. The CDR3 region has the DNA TGTGCCAGCAGCTCCACAGGGGGCGGTGAAAAAGGCTACACCTTC.

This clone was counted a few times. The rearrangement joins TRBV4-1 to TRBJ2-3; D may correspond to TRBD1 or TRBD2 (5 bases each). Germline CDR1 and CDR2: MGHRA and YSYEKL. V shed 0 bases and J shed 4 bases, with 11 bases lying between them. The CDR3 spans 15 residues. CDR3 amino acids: CASSQDPGSADTQYF. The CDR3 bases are TGCGCCAGCAGCCAAGATCCAGGGAGCGCAGATACGCAGTATTTT.

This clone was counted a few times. DNA for the CDR3: TGTGCCAGCAGCCAAATAGGGGCCGACGGGACCCAGTACTTC. Its translation is CASSQIGADGTQYF. The rearrangement links TRBV14 to TRBJ2-5; perhaps TRBD1 as D (5 bases). The germline gives CDR1 SGHDN, CDR2 FVKESK. The CDR3 is made up of 14 amino acids. Trimming cost V 2 bases and J 7 bases, with 14 bases left between them.

The CDR3 bases are TGTGCCAGCAGCCTATACCGCGGTGAAGCTTTCTTT. Translating gives CASSLYRGEAFF. The J gene is TRBJ1-1, the V gene TRBV7-2; D ambiguous. The CDR3 is 12 residues long. The V and J ends lost 5 bases and 7 bases respectively, with 11 bases between them. Germline CDR1 reads SGHTA; CDR2 reads FQGNSA.

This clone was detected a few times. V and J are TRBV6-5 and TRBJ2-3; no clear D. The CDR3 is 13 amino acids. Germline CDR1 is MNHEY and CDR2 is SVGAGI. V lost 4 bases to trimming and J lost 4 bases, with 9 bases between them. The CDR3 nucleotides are TGTGCCAGCAGTTCGCCGATGGCAGATACGCAGTATTTT. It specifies CASSSPMADTQYF.

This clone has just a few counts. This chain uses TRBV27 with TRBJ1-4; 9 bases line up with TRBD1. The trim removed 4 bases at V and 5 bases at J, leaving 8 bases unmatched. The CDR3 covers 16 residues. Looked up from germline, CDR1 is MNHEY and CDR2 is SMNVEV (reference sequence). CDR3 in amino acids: CASSSTGTGRNEKLFF. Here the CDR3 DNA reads TGTGCCAGCAGTTCCACCGGGACAGGGCGGAATGAAAAACTGTTTTTT.

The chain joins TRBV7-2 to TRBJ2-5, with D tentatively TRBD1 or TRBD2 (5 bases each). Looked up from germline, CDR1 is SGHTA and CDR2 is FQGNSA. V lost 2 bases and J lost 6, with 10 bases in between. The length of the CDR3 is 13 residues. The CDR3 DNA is TGTGCCAGCAGCTTACCGGGACCAAAGACCCAGTACTTC. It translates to CASSLPGPKTQYF.

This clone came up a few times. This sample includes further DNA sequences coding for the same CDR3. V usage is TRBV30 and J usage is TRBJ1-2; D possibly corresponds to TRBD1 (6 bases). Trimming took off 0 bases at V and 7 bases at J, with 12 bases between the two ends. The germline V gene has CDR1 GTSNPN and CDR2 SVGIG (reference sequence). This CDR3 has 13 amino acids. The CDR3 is CAWSVPQGGGYTF. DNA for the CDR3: TGTGCCTGGAGTGTACCACAGGGCGGTGGCTACACCTTC.

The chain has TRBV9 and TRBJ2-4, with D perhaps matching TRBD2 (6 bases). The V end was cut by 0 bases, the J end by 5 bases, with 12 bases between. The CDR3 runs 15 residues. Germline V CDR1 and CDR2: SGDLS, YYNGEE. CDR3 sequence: CASSVAGLNENIQYF. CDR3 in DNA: TGTGCCAGCAGCGTAGCGGGACTTAATGAAAACATTCAGTACTTC. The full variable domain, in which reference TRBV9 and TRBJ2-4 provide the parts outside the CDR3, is DSGVTQTPKHLITATGQRVTLRCSPRSGDLSVYWYQQSLDQGLQFLIQYYNGEERAKGNILERFSAQQFPDLHSELNLSSLELGDSALYFCASSVAGLNENIQYFGAGTRLSVL.

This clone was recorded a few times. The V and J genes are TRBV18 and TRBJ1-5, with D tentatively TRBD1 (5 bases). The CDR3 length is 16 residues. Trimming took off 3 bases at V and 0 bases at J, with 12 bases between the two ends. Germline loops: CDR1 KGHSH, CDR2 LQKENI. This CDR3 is CASSPGTAYSNQPQHF. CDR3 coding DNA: TGTGCCAGCTCACCTGGGACGGCATATAGCAATCAGCCCCAGCATTTT.